The following is a T cell receptor (beta chain) sequence with its context. In this sample, this clone turned up once. Its antigen is unknown. Nothing much larger sits one base from this clone, and base qualities are not available. Single viable CD3+CD4+CD8-CD45RO+ cells were sorted as memory CD4+ T cells on a FACSAria II. CMV serostatus was assessed using a Roche Elecsys assay, by which serum IgG against CMV pp150, pp28, p38 and p52 was detected. After thawing, total CD4+ T cells were enriched by positive selection with CD4 magnetic microbeads. The samples came from a different study that was designed specifically to examine the CD4+ T cell memory repertoire. Peripheral blood mononuclear cells were isolated and cryopreserved according to standard operating procedures, and serum was kept at -80 degrees C. Staining used CD3-PerCP (BW264/56), CD4-APC (RPA-T4), CD45RO-PE (UCHT1) and CD8-Pacific Orange (3B5) antibodies, with Sytox blue excluding non-viable cells.

CDR1 is given as SNHLY and CDR2 as FYNNEI, both from the germline V gene. V and J are truncated by 7 bases and 1 base respectively, leaving an intervening sequence of 10 bases. The CDR3 goes from the cysteine to the phenylalanine over 13 residues. The kept DNA is CDR3 alone, 39 bases in frame from the first base. The source of the sample is a study of memory CD4+ T cells and cytomegalovirus serostatus (dated by TCRdb to about 2019). Turning to the overall study: The cohort included around 35 healthy adults from Belgium, of whom 9 were CMV seropositive and 24 were CMV seronegative. To replicate a published TCR-based CMV serostatus classifier, the study sequenced CD4+ memory TCRbeta repertoires from a Belgian cohort whose cytomegalovirus serostatus was known.

Study-wide findings and limitations: CMV serostatus prediction reached a median bootstrapped AUC of 0.95 with the original framework and 0.75 to 0.92 with a US-trained random forest. Of around 150 previously reported CMV-associated TCRbeta sequences, over 65 appeared in the CD4+ memory repertoires, each in one to five individuals. Results were interpreted as suggesting that the CMV-associated TCR signature is largely present in the CD4+ memory repertoire. The original-framework classifier achieved a median bootstrapped AUC of 0.95 with a 95% CI of 0.76-1.00 on the Belgian cohort. Only CD4+CD45RO+ memory cells were sequenced, unlike the original study, which covered naive and memory CD4+ and CD8+ populations.

Genomic DNA was extracted from sorted cells with the Quick-DNA Microprep Kit. Amplification of TCRbeta DNA was done with the immunoSEQ hsTCRbeta kit, following the protocol from the manufacturer. TCRbeta libraries were sequenced on an Illumina MiSeq instrument. The authors' analysis ran thus. Removing out-of-frame sequences left some 2,200,000 distinct TCRbeta sequences, an average of roughly 67,000 per individual. Two values were used to score each individual: the count of some 150 previously reported CMV-associated TCRbeta sequences and the total count of productive distinct TCRbeta sequences. A beta-binomial model was reimplemented in Python, and scikit-learn random forests with default parameters were trained on data from the US cohort. Classifier performance on the Belgian cohort was reported as the median AUC with percentile confidence intervals calculated over 10,000 bootstrap iterations. Not all clones reach the TCRdb copy of this immuneACCESS table, which keeps in-frame sequences only. Checked studies attribute under half of the gap to unresolved V genes and leave the rest unexplained. From that table come the V and J calls and clone size; the DNA was used to work out D and trimming. The sample contains about 56,000 clones, about 80% of them found a single time. The ten largest make up roughly 3% of the sample.

The rearrangement joined TRBV2 to TRBJ2-5; the best D guess is TRBD2, with 5 bases matching. The source material was memory CD4+ T cells from blood. The TCR originated in an adult in good health and CMV-seropositive. Here the CDR3 is given as CASTDAGQETQYF. The nucleotide sequence reads as follows: TGTGCCAGCACCGACGCGGGCCAAGAGACCCAGTACTTC.